These T cell receptor beta chains were read from a single sample in a study of beta chain features in type 1 diabetes. The protocol was immunoSEQ multiplex PCR, while the TCRdb copy is restricted to in-frame clones and leaves out a portion. The data contain 550,000 to 850,000 clones, roughly an eighth of them singletons. Sequencing used naive CD4+ T cells from blood. The receptor source for this set is a man between 18 and 35 years old with type 1 diabetes. Both conserved end residues are part of each CDR3. A D gene is named only where the DNA matches it firmly. Clone size is stated in some rows and not others, as once, few, many or a class when expanded.

>-|TRBV6-6|15|TRBJ2-3|few
TGTGCCAGCAGTTACGCCGGATATGGAGCTGATACGCAGTATTTT
CASSYAGYGADTQYF
>-|TRBV15|11|TRBJ1-1|few
TGTGCCACCAGCAGGGGCACTGAAGCTTTCTTT
CATSRGTEAFF
>TRBD1|TRBV29-1|14|TRBJ2-2|few
TGCAGCGTGGAACAGGGGCCTTTGGGCGGGGAGCTGTTTTTT
CSVEQGPLGGELFF
>-|TRBV29-1|13|TRBJ1-1|few
TGCAGCGTTGAAGAGACAGAACGGACTGAAGCTTTCTTT
CSVEETERTEAFF
>-|TRBV6-1|13|TRBJ1-2|-
TGTGCCAGCGTCAGGGAAAGGAACTATGGCTACACCTTC
CASVRERNYGYTF
>TRBD1|TRBV29-1|13|TRBJ2-7|-
TGCAGCGGTGGGACAGGCGCATCCTACGAGCAGTACTTC
CSGGTGASYEQYF
>-|TRBV5-6|13|TRBJ1-4|-
TGTGCCAGCACTCGGGGGACTAATGAAAAACTGTTTTTT
CASTRGTNEKLFF
>-|TRBV13|14|TRBJ1-1|-
TGTGCCAGCAGCTCCTACCAGGGGACATCTGAAGCTTTCTTT
CASSSYQGTSEAFF
>TRBD1|TRBV4-1|15|TRBJ2-4|-
TGCGCCAGCAGCCACCGCACAGGGGTCAAAAACATTCAGTACTTC
CASSHRTGVKNIQYF
>-|TRBV7-9|13|TRBJ1-2|few
TGTGCCAGCAGCTTAGTAGGGGACTATGGCTACACCTTC
CASSLVGDYGYTF
>TRBD1|TRBV5-6|14|TRBJ1-6|-
TGTGCCAGCAGTTTGGACAGGGCTAATTCACCCCTCCACTTT
CASSLDRANSPLHF
>-|TRBV11-2|13|TRBJ2-1|-
TGTGCCAGCAGCCACTCAGGTCTAGGTGAGCAGTTCTTC
CASSHSGLGEQFF
>-|TRBV11-2|15|TRBJ1-1|few
TGTGCCAGCAGCCGAGGAACGGGAATGAACACTGAAGCTTTCTTT
CASSRGTGMNTEAFF
>-|TRBV18|15|TRBJ1-1|few
TGTGCCAGCTCACCTGTGGATGGGGTGAACACTGAAGCTTTCTTT
CASSPVDGVNTEAFF
>-|TRBV5-1|15|TRBJ1-4|few
TGCGCCAGCAGCTTGGGCCGGGATGGTAATGAAAAACTGTTTTTT
CASSLGRDGNEKLFF
>-|TRBV7-9|18|TRBJ1-1|-
TGTGCCAGCAGCTGGGAGTCGGGGCAGGGCCTAGGTGTCACTGAAGCTTTCTTT
CASSWESGQGLGVTEAFF
>-|TRBV5-6|14|TRBJ1-1|few
TGTGCCAGCAGCTTGGTTGAGAGGAACACTGAAGCTTTCTTT
CASSLVERNTEAFF
>TRBD2|TRBV9|16|TRBJ2-4|-
TGTGCCAGCAGCCCCGAGCGGGAACTAGCCAAAAACATTCAGTACTTC
CASSPERELAKNIQYF
>-|TRBV29-1|13|TRBJ1-6|-
TGCGTTGCAGGGAGCTCCTATAATTCACCCCTCCACTTT
CVAGSSYNSPLHF
>-|TRBV7-9|14|TRBJ2-3|-
TGTGCCAGCAGCCCTTACGGACCTACAGATACGCAGTATTTT
CASSPYGPTDTQYF
>TRBD1|TRBV27|14|TRBJ2-7|-
TGTGCCAGCAGTAAAACAGGGGCGTCCTACGAGCAGTACTTC
CASSKTGASYEQYF
>-|TRBV13|15|TRBJ1-4|few
TGTGCCAGCAGCCCCCGGGTAGGGATATCCGGAAAACTGTTTTTT
CASSPRVGISGKLFF
>-|TRBV10-2|12|TRBJ1-1|few
TGCGCCAGCCTAGGGGAGAACACTGAAGCTTTCTTT
CASLGENTEAFF
>-|TRBV30|13|TRBJ1-5|few
TGTGCCTGGAGTATGGATAGCAATCAGCCCCAGCATTTT
CAWSMDSNQPQHF
>-|TRBV18|16|TRBJ1-3|few
TGTGCCAGCTCACCGAAACTGGACAGCTCTGGAAACACCATATATTTT
CASSPKLDSSGNTIYF
>-|TRBV12-5|14|TRBJ1-2|-
TGTGCTAGTGGCTTACTCCCGGGACCTTATGGCTACACCTTC
CASGLLPGPYGYTF
>-|TRBV28|14|TRBJ1-6|few
TGTGCCAGCAGTTTGGGACGGGCAAATTCACCCCTCCACTTT
CASSLGRANSPLHF
>TRBD1|TRBV12-5|15|TRBJ2-5|few
TGTGCTAGTGGACCTAAGGACAGGGCAAGAGGGACCCAGTACTTC
CASGPKDRARGTQYF